This T cell receptor beta chain derives from a study of cytomegalovirus exposure and HLA in healthy donors. Study conclusions and caveats: Donors belonging to an Asian-associated ancestry cluster reportedly showed fewer N-insertions in productive TCRs than the 666-donor mean, according to what a later analysis found. A later analysis found that most CMV-associated TCR beta chains appeared HLA-restricted.

Primers for the PCR totalled 60 Vbeta and 13 Jbeta. TCRdb's copy holds only in-frame clones and misses some; the assay was immunoSEQ multiplex PCR. The profile shows some 79,000 clones, more than 50% of them singletons. On this clone itself: The target antigen is unknown.

Trimming removed 5 bases from V and 0 bases from J; junction bases left unmatched: 7. Germline assignment: CDR1 MNHEY and CDR2 SMNVEV (reference sequence). The CDR3 contains 16 residues. The V call is TRBV27, the J call TRBJ1-5, with 7 bases lining up with TRBD1. This sequence originates from a middle-aged woman in good health and CMV-seropositive. Sequenced sample: PBMCs. This CDR3 reads CASSRDSYYSNQPQHF. CDR3 coding DNA: TGTGCCAGCAGTCGGGACAGCTATTATAGCAATCAGCCCCAGCATTTT.